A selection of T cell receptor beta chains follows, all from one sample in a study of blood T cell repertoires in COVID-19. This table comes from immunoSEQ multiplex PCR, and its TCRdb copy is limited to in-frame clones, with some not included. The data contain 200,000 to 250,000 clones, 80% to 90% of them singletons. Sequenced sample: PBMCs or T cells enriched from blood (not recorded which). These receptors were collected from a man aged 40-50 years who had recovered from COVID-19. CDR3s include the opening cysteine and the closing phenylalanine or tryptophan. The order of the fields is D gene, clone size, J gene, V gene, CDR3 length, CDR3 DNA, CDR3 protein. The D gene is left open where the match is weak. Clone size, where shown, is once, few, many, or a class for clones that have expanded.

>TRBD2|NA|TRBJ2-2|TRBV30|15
TGTGCCTTCCTGAAGCGGGACCCCTACACCGGGGAGCTGTTTTTT
CAFLKRDPYTGELFF
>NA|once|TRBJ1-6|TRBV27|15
TGTGCCAGCAGTTTATCGAGTCCCGTGAATTCACCCCTCCACTTT
CASSLSSPVNSPLHF
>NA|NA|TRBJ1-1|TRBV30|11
TGTGCCTGGAGTGTACAGGGCGAAGCTTTCTTT
CAWSVQGEAFF
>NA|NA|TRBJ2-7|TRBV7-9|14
TGTGCCAGCAGCCGAGACAGGTCACCCTACGAGCAGTACTTC
CASSRDRSPYEQYF
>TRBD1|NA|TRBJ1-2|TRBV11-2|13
TGTGCCAGCAGCTTAGACAGGGGGCGCGGCTACACCTTC
CASSLDRGRGYTF
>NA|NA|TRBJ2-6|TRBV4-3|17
TGCGCCAGCAGCCAAGATCTTCCCGGCTCTGGGGCCAACGTCCTGACTTTC
CASSQDLPGSGANVLTF
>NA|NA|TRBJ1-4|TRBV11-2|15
TGTGCCAGCAGCTTAGATTTGGAGGGTAATGAAAAACTGTTTTTT
CASSLDLEGNEKLFF
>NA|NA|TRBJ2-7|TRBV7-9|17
TGTGCCAGCAGCACCCCCAACAGGGGAGGATTGGAGTACGAGCAGTACTTC
CASSTPNRGGLEYEQYF
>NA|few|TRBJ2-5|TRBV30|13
TGTGCCTGGAGTGTACTATACCAAGAGACCCAGTACTTC
CAWSVLYQETQYF
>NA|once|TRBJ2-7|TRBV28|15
TGTGCCAGCAGTTGGAGCAGGGAGGTTTCCTACGAGCAGTACTTC
CASSWSREVSYEQYF
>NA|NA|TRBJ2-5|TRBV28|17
TGTGCGGCTACCCCTGAAGGGACGGCGGGGAGAAGAGAGACCCAGTACTTC
CAATPEGTAGRRETQYF
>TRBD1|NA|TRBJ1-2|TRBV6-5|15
TGTGCCAGCAGTTACTCTAGGGACAGGGTATATGGCTACACCTTC
CASSYSRDRVYGYTF
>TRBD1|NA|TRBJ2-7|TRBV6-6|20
TGTGCCAGCAGCACCACCGCTCCGGGACAGGGGGCGGTAGGGGGCCTCGAGCAGTACTTC
CASSTTAPGQGAVGGLEQYF
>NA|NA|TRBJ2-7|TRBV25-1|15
TGTGCCAGCAGTGATTCACCGACAGGTTCCTACGAGCAGTACTTC
CASSDSPTGSYEQYF
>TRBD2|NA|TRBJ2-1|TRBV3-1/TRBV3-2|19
TGTGCCAGCAGCGAGCAAGTGACTAGCGGGAAAGGGGCTTACAATGAGCAGTTCTTC
CASSEQVTSGKGAYNEQFF
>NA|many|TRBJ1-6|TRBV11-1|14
TGTGCCAGCAGCTCCAGGGGAAACAATTCACCCCTCCACTTT
CASSSRGNNSPLHF
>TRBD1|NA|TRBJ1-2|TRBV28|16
TGTGCCAGCAGTTCGGACCGGGACAGGGGGTTTTATGGCTACACCTTC
CASSSDRDRGFYGYTF
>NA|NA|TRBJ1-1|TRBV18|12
TGTGCCAGCTCAGCTACAGACGGAACAGCTTTCTTT
CASSATDGTAFF
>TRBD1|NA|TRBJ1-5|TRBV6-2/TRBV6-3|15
TGTGCCAGCAGTCGAACCGGGACAGCCTATCAGCCCCAGCATTTT
CASSRTGTAYQPQHF
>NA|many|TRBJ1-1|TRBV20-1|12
TGCAGTGCTAGTTACAGGGCCACTGAAGCTTTCTTT
CSASYRATEAFF
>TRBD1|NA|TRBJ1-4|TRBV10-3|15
TGTGCCATCAGCGTAACCGGGACAGGGGGTGAAAAACTGTTTTTT
CAISVTGTGGEKLFF
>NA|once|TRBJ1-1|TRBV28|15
TGTGCCAGCAGTTGGGGGCGGTACATGAACACTGAAGCTTTCTTT
CASSWGRYMNTEAFF
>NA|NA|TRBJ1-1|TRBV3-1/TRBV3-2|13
TGTGCCAGCAGCACTACGGCGGCCACTGAAGCTTTCTTT
CASSTTAATEAFF
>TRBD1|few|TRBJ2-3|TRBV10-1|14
TGCGCCAGCAATAAGGGACAGGGGACAGATACGCAGTATTTT
CASNKGQGTDTQYF
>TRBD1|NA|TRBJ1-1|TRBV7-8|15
TGTGCCAGCAGCCCGACCCCGACAGGGGCCACTGAAGCTTTCTTT
CASSPTPTGATEAFF